Presented here are 15 T cell receptor beta chains from one specimen sequenced in a study of graft-versus-host responses after intestinal transplantation. Data came from immunoSEQ multiplex PCR; TCRdb stores just in-frame clones and leaves some out. The sample has more than 75,000 clones, less than 95% seen once. For these receptors, no antigen is known. Specimen: unstimulated CD4+ T cells sorted from spleen or lymph node cells, collected before transplant. These receptors came from a human donor who was the organ donor for an intestinal transplant.

The V and J genes are TRBV27 and TRBJ2-1; 7 bases are a match to TRBD2. The CDR3 consists of 17 residues. Germline V gene data show CDR1 as MNHEY and CDR2 as SMNVEV (reference sequence). The V gene end was trimmed by 3 bases and the J gene end by 9 bases; junction bases not matched to a gene: 17. The CDR3 DNA is TGTGCCAGCAGTTTTCATGGGAGGGGACTGGGGTTTGGTGAGCAGTTCTTC. Its protein is CASSFHGRGLGFGEQFF.

This sequence joins TRBV19 and TRBJ2-7, with a tentative D call TRBD1 (5 bases). The CDR3 is 13 residues long. The ends were cut back, 6 bases at V and 0 bases at J, with 9 bases in the middle. Germline assignment: CDR1 LNHDA and CDR2 SQIVND (reference sequence). The CDR3 loop is CASRRGLSYEQYF. CDR3 sequence (DNA): TGTGCCAGTAGAAGGGGTCTCTCCTACGAGCAGTACTTC.

This chain links TRBV6-4 with TRBJ1-1; 9 bases fit TRBD1. The germline CDR1 and CDR2 sequences are MRHNA and SNTAGT. V dropped 5 bases and J dropped 7; count of bases not matched to a gene: 8. There are 14 residues in the CDR3. In DNA form, the CDR3 reads TGTGCCAGCAGTAGGACAGGGGCGCGAGATGAAGCTTTCTTT. Translating gives CASSRTGARDEAFF.

The rearrangement joins TRBV29-1 to TRBJ1-3, with D maybe TRBD1 (6 bases). The germline V gene encodes CDR1 SQVTM and CDR2 ANQGSEA. V lost 4 bases, J lost 2 bases, and 15 bases lay in between. The CDR3 loop spans 15 amino acids. The CDR3 DNA follows: TGCAGCGTTGTATTACGGACAGTCCCTGGAAACACCATATATTTT. Translating it yields CSVVLRTVPGNTIYF.

The V call is TRBV10-3, the J call TRBJ2-3; weak D call: TRBD1 (6 bases). Trimming removed 6 bases at V and 4 bases at J, with 11 bases between. The germline gives CDR1 ENHRY, CDR2 SYGVKD. This CDR3 contains 13 residues. This CDR3 reads CAISGTRPDTQYF. DNA of the CDR3: TGTGCCATCAGCGGGACACGTCCAGATACGCAGTATTTT.

The V gene is TRBV11-3, the J gene TRBJ1-1; the D gene is possibly TRBD1 (5 bases). The V gene lost 5 bases and the J gene lost 4 bases, with 14 bases spanning the gap. Looked up from germline, CDR1 is SGHNT and CDR2 is YENEEA. This CDR3 is built from 14 residues. For the CDR3, the DNA is TGTGCCAGCAGCCATGTCGGGGGTAGCACTGAAGCTTTCTTT. Amino acids: CASSHVGGSTEAFF. The full variable domain, in which reference TRBV11-3 and TRBJ1-1 provide the parts outside the CDR3, is EAGVVQSPRYKIIEKKQPVAFWCNPISGHNTLYWYLQNLGQGPELLIRYENEEAVDDSQLPKDRFSAERLKGVDSTLKIQPAELGDSAVYLCASSHVGGSTEAFFGQGTRLTVV.

The V and J genes are TRBV28 and TRBJ1-3; 9 bases agree with TRBD1. The J segment lost 0 bases and the V segment lost 1 base, leaving 7 bases of the junction unmatched. CDR3 size: 18 residues. Germline CDR1 reads MDHEN; CDR2 reads SYDVKM. The CDR3 DNA sequence: TGTGCCAGCAGTTTATTCGGACAGGGGCTTCTCTCTGGAAACACCATATATTTT. Its translation: CASSLFGQGLLSGNTIYF.

V gene TRBV5-1 combines with J gene TRBJ2-1, with unresolved D. The V and J ends lost 3 bases and 4 bases respectively, with 14 bases between them. The CDR3 loop spans 15 amino acids. CDR1 and CDR2 from the germline V gene are SGHRS and YFSETQ. CDR3 DNA sequence: TGCGCCAGCAGCTCCGGTTGGGCCGTGTACAATGAGCAGTTCTTC. Its translation: CASSSGWAVYNEQFF.

V usage is TRBV7-3 and J usage is TRBJ2-1, with D possibly matching TRBD2 (5 bases). Trimming left V 3 bases short and J 4 bases short, with 7 bases between. CDR3 size: 13 residues. Per germline, CDR1 SGHTA and CDR2 FQGTGA. The CDR3 reads CASSFTSYNEQFF. The CDR3 DNA follows: TGTGCCAGCAGCTTTACTAGTTACAATGAGCAGTTCTTC.

This clone was observed a single time. The chain joins TRBV18 to TRBJ2-1; 10 bases map to TRBD1. Germline V lookup: CDR1 KGHSH, CDR2 LQKENI. The CDR3 is 16 amino acids. J gave up 3 bases and V 4 bases, and 6 bases lay outside the gene matches. The chain's CDR3 is CASSLTGQGHYNEQFF. CDR3 coding DNA: TGTGCCAGCTCACTGACGGGACAGGGGCACTACAATGAGCAGTTCTTC.

This chain links TRBV5-1 with TRBJ1-1; TRBD1 is a possible D gene (5 bases). From germline, CDR1 is SGHRS and CDR2 YFSETQ. Trimming left V 0 bases short and J 4 bases short, with 19 bases between. The CDR3 has 17 residues. The CDR3 sequence is CASSLGGSRDSITEAFF. CDR3 sequence (DNA): TGCGCCAGCAGCTTGGGAGGATCACGGGACTCCATCACTGAAGCTTTCTTT.

The chain employs TRBV15 and TRBJ1-4; 8 bases fit TRBD1. The CDR3 spans 15 residues. Trimming took 1 base from V and 3 from J; bases not matched to a gene: 1. CDR1 LNHNV and CDR2 YYDKDF come from the germline V gene (reference sequence). CDR3 sequence reads: CATSRGTGSNEKLFF. The CDR3 nucleotides read TGTGCCACCAGCAGAGGGACAGGGTCTAATGAAAAACTGTTTTTT.

The V and J genes are TRBV5-6 and TRBJ2-7; TRBD2 matches at 9 bases. The trim removed 5 bases at V and 5 bases at J, leaving 11 bases unmatched. This CDR3 spans 15 amino acids. The germline gives CDR1 SGHDT, CDR2 YYEEEE. In DNA form, the CDR3 reads TGTGCCAGCAGACCGGGACTAGCCGCTCCCGACGAGCAGTACTTC. Protein product: CASRPGLAAPDEQYF.

As DNA, the CDR3 is TGTGCCAGCAGAAACGACAGGTTGGATGGCTACACCTTC. Translation: CASRNDRLDGYTF. The chain is built from TRBV2 and TRBJ1-2; possible D gene TRBD1, 6 bases. V dropped 6 bases and J dropped 6 bases, with 14 bases sitting between them. From germline, CDR1 is SNHLY and CDR2 FYNNEI. This CDR3 spans 13 amino acids.

This clone appeared once. The J gene is TRBJ2-5, the V gene TRBV15; TRBD2 agrees at 10 bases. From germline, CDR1 is LNHNV and CDR2 YYDKDF (reference sequence). The V gene end was trimmed by 2 bases and the J gene end by 2 bases; junction bases not matched to a gene: 5. The CDR3 has 16 residues. This chain's CDR3 is CATSRLAGAQQETQYF. CDR3 in DNA: TGTGCCACCAGCAGACTAGCGGGGGCCCAACAAGAGACCCAGTACTTC.